Listed below are T cell receptor beta chains from one sample, sequenced in a study of blood T cell repertoires in COVID-19. TCRdb keeps only in-frame clones here, not all; method: immunoSEQ multiplex PCR. The sample lists approximately 83,000 clones, approximately 91% occurring once. Sequenced sample: peripheral blood. The receptors stem from a man in his 70s with acute or convalescent COVID-19. Each CDR3 is given with its conserved first and last residue. The order of the fields is J gene, clone size, V gene, CDR3 protein. Clone size is shown for a subset of rows, as once, few, many or a class of expanded clone.

>TRBJ1-4|-|TRBV7-2
CASSLGAEEKLFF
>TRBJ2-2|-|TRBV9
CASSVASRTGELFF
>TRBJ2-2|-|TRBV10-1
CASSGGGSTGELFF
>TRBJ1-1|few|TRBV2
CASSFGGFGEAFF
>TRBJ2-5|-|TRBV5-1
CASSHPQPWTSGPQETQYF
>TRBJ2-1|once|TRBV20-1
CSASQKNEQFF
>TRBJ2-3|-|TRBV19
CASSIEAGRTDTQYF
>TRBJ2-7|few|TRBV4-3
CASSQDYRGFAYEQYF
>TRBJ2-1|once|TRBV10-1
CASSGGDIGQFF
>TRBJ2-1|-|TRBV6-2/TRBV6-3
CASSRPGQYNEQFF
>TRBJ1-5|-|TRBV19
CASSIREGREPQHF
>TRBJ2-7|-|TRBV6-5
CASYPKGGLKIF
>TRBJ1-6|-|TRBV28
CASSFLTGARSPLHF
>TRBJ2-7|once|TRBV2
CATGREPYEQYF
>TRBJ2-2|-|TRBV6-5
CASSRQGAGGELFF
>TRBJ2-7|-|TRBV18
CASSPGFYEQYF
>TRBJ1-2|-|TRBV9
CASNPGGLDGYTF
>TRBJ2-1|-|TRBV2
CASSAEDRGGLVEQFF
>TRBJ1-2|-|TRBV6-1
CASSEEGRENYGYTF
>TRBJ2-3|-|TRBV7-8
CASSAWTGWSTDTQYF
>TRBJ1-2|-|TRBV5-4
CASSLAGSNYGYTF
>TRBJ1-5|-|TRBV19
CASSSLGQGISNQPQHF
>TRBJ2-3|-|TRBV25-1
CASGGALSTDTQYF
>TRBJ1-6|-|TRBV11-2
CASSVGGYNSPLHF
>TRBJ2-2|-|TRBV11-3
CASSTGEVEPGELFF
>TRBJ1-2|-|TRBV7-9
CASSLIRSSATNYGYTF
>TRBJ2-2|-|TRBV5-4
CASSEGLAGGTGELFF